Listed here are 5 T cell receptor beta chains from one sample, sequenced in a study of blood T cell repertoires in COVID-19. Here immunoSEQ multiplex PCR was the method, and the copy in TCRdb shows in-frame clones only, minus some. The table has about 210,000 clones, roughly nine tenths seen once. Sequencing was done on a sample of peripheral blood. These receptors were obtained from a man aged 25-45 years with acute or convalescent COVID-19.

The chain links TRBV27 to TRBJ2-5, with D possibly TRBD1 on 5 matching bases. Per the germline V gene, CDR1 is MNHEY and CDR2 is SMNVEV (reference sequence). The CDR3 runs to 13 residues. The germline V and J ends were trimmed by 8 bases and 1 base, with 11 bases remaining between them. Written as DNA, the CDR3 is TGTGCCAGCGGGTACAGGTCCCAAGAGACCCAGTACTTC. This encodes CASGYRSQETQYF.

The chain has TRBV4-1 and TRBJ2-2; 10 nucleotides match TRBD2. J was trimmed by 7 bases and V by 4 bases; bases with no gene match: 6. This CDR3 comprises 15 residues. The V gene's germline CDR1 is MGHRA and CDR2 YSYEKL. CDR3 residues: CASSPSGGRGGELFF. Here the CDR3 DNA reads TGCGCCAGCAGCCCTAGCGGGGGCCGGGGCGGGGAGCTGTTTTTT.

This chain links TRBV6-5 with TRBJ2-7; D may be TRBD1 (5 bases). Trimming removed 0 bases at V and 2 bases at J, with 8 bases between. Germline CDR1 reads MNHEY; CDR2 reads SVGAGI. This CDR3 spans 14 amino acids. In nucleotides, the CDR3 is TGTGCCAGCAGTTACTCGCCGACAGCCTACGAGCAGTACTTC. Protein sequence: CASSYSPTAYEQYF.

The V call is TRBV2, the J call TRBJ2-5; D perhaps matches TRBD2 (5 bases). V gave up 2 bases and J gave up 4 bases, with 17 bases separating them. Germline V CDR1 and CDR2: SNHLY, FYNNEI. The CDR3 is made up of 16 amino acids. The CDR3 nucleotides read TGTGCCAGCAGTGAAAGACTCGAACCCACTAGAGAGACCCAGTACTTC. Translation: CASSERLEPTRETQYF.

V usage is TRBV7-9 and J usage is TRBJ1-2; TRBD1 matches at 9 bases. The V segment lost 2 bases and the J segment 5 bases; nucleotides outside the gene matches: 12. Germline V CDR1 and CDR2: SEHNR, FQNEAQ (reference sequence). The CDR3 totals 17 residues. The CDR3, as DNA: TGTGCCAGCAGCTTAAGCCGAAGAGGGACAGGGTTATATGGCTACACCTTC. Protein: CASSLSRRGTGLYGYTF.